The 28 T cell receptor beta chains reported below all come from one sample, sequenced in a study of vaccination and CD4 T cells after COVID-19. TCRdb reprocessed the PCR reads via MiXCR and lists one record per CDR3 protein. This table holds about 29,000 distinct CDR3 sequences, almost 50% found once. Time point denoted: late sampling 161 to 241 days after vaccination in a few convalescent patients. Source: CD4+ T cells from blood, taken about 7 months after SARS-CoV-2 vaccination. These receptors all stem from a human donor who had recovered from COVID-19.

J is TRBJ2-1 and V is TRBV20-1; TRBD2 agrees at 11 bases. The CDR3 covers 14 residues. V shed 5 bases and J 8 bases; nucleotides not matched to a gene: 8. Germline CDR1 is DFQATT and CDR2 is SNEGSKA (reference sequence). CDR3 amino acids: CSASIAGGPYEQFF. In DNA, the CDR3 is TGCAGTGCTTCTATAGCGGGAGGGCCCTATGAGCAGTTCTTC.

Notes on this clonotype: As the CDR3 is not closed by the conserved phenylalanine or tryptophan, this likely results from a read error. No DNA is shown, since the ends of the CDR3 on it are uncertain; the CDR3 is the one TCRdb lists. The chain couples TRBV28 to TRBJ2-1; TRBD2, the table's D call, lacks a check against the DNA. With termini counted, the CDR3 has 11 amino acids. Germline values: CDR1 MDHEN, CDR2 SYDVKM. The CDR3 reads CASSSGLAGEL.

In its sample, this clonotype was seen once. CDR3 bases: TGTGCCAGCAGTCTATCACAGGGGACCTATGGCTACACCTTC. Amino acid sequence: CASSLSQGTYGYTF. The rearrangement uses TRBV28 and TRBJ1-2; 7 nucleotides match TRBD1. Unmatched junction bases numbered 7, after V lost 5 bases and J lost 4 bases. Germline assignment: CDR1 MDHEN and CDR2 SYDVKM. The CDR3 length is 14 residues.

This clonotype has just a few counts. This chain links TRBV27 with TRBJ1-1; tentatively, D is TRBD1 (5 bases). The germline V gene has CDR1 MNHEY and CDR2 SMNVEV (reference sequence). The V end lost 1 base, the J end lost 1 base, and 7 bases lay between the germline ends. This CDR3 comprises 14 residues. CDR3 loop: CASSLYRKNTEAFF. The CDR3 DNA reads as TGTGCCAGCAGTTTATACAGGAAGAACACTGAAGCTTTCTTT.

The rearrangement joins TRBV15 to TRBJ2-6; D possibly corresponds to TRBD2 (6 bases). V dropped 3 bases and J dropped 2 bases, with 8 bases sitting between them. The CDR3 has 15 residues. Germline lookup yields CDR1 LNHNV and CDR2 YYDKDF (reference sequence). CDR3 nucleotide sequence: TGTGCCACCAGCAGGGGCGGGGCTGGGGCCAACGTCCTGACTTTC. It encodes CATSRGGAGANVLTF.

This chain uses TRBV5-4 with TRBJ2-7; 12 bases match TRBD2. The ends lost 3 bases at V and 3 bases at J; junction bases unmatched: 4. Germline V gene sequence: CDR1 SGHNT, CDR2 YYREEE (reference sequence). The CDR3 is 15 amino acids. The CDR3 here is CASSSRLAGDYEQYF. The CDR3, as DNA: TGTGCCAGCAGCTCCCGACTAGCGGGGGACTACGAGCAGTACTTC.

The gene calls are TRBV11-1 and TRBJ2-1, with 7 bases that match TRBD2. This CDR3 is built from 16 residues. From germline, CDR1 is SGHAT and CDR2 FQDESV (reference sequence). V lost 5 bases, J lost 4 bases, and 11 bases stayed unmatched. CDR3 DNA sequence: TGTGCCAGCAGCCGTCTAGCGGAGGCGGGGTACAATGAGCAGTTCTTC. This encodes CASSRLAEAGYNEQFF.

The CDR3 spells CASSFSGTGAYEQYF. DNA of the CDR3: TGTGCCAGCAGTTTCTCCGGGACAGGGGCGTACGAGCAGTACTTC. V and J are TRBV7-9 and TRBJ2-7; 10 nucleotides match TRBD1. Germline loops: CDR1 SEHNR, CDR2 FQNEAQ (reference sequence). The ends lost 6 bases at V and 4 bases at J; junction bases unmatched: 9. This CDR3 is 15 amino acids long.

This clonotype was seen once. The chain uses TRBV30 and TRBJ2-1; maybe TRBD1 (6 bases). With 5 bases removed from V and 2 bases from J, the gap between germline ends came to 22 bases. Germline V lookup: CDR1 GTSNPN, CDR2 SVGIG (reference sequence). The CDR3 is made up of 17 amino acids. CDR3 sequence (DNA): TGTGCCTGGGATAGTGCCGGCGAGGGGGTCGCCTACAATGAGCAGTTCTTC. Its protein is CAWDSAGEGVAYNEQFF.

The chain links TRBV7-9 to TRBJ2-7; the D gene is possibly TRBD1 (5 bases). This CDR3 spans 12 amino acids. V lost 5 bases and J lost 3, with 8 bases in between. The V gene's germline CDR1 is SEHNR and CDR2 FQNEAQ (reference sequence). The CDR3 spells CASSKDIYEQYF. The CDR3 DNA sequence: TGTGCCAGCAGCAAGGACATCTACGAGCAGTACTTC.

The genes are TRBV7-2 and TRBJ2-7, with no clear D. CDR1 and CDR2 (germline): SGHTA, FQGNSA. Trimming removed 5 bases at V and 7 bases at J, with 12 bases between. The CDR3 is made up of 12 amino acids. CDR3 coding DNA: TGTGCCAGCAGCACAAATGCCAGGGAGCAGTACTTC. It codes for CASSTNAREQYF. The entire variable domain, with the rest obtained from reference TRBV7-2 and TRBJ2-7, is as follows: GAGVSQSPSNKVTEKGKDVELRCDPISGHTALYWYRQSLGQGLEFLIYFQGNSAPDKSGLPSDRFSAERTGGSVSTLTIQRTQQEDSAVYLCASSTNAREQYFGPGTRLTVT.

This clonotype was recorded a few times. This sequence joins TRBV21-1 and TRBJ2-3; the table's D call, TRBD2, has no DNA check behind it. TRBV21-1 is described as a pseudogene. The CDR3 length is 17 residues. This CDR3 is CASKRTSGRAGTDTQYF. CDR3 nucleotide sequence: TGTGCCAGCAAGAGGACTAGCGGGAGGGCAGGCACAGATACGCAGTATTTT.

The chain is built from TRBV11-2 and TRBJ2-1; D not resolved. Germline V CDR1 and CDR2: SGHAT, FQNNGV. The V gene lost 7 bases and the J gene lost 11 bases, with 18 bases spanning the gap. CDR3 length: 13 residues. The CDR3 reads CASIPDDGIQQFF. CDR3 nucleotide sequence: TGTGCCAGCATCCCCGACGATGGCATTCAGCAGTTCTTC. Variable domain in full (rest from reference TRBV11-2 and TRBJ2-1): EAGVAQSPRYKIIEKRQSVAFWCNPISGHATLYWYQQILGQGPKLLIQFQNNGVVDDSQLPKDRFSAERLKGVDSTLKIQPAKLEDSAVYLCASIPDDGIQQFFGPGTRLTVL.

This chain links TRBV20-1 with TRBJ2-1, with 8 bases lining up with TRBD2. V lost 0 bases and J lost 10; bases outside the gene matches: 17. CDR1 and CDR2 from the germline V gene are DFQATT and SNEGSKA (reference sequence). The CDR3 sequence is 17 residues long. Here the CDR3 reads CSARDRRGTSGGREQFF. The DNA for the CDR3 is TGCAGTGCTAGAGATCGGCGCGGAACTAGCGGAGGGCGGGAGCAGTTCTTC.

V and J are TRBV20-1 and TRBJ2-5; D is possibly TRBD1 (6 bases). Germline V gene sequence: CDR1 DFQATT, CDR2 SNEGSKA (reference sequence). The V end was cut by 4 bases, the J end by 5 bases, with 11 bases between. The CDR3 consists of 12 residues. The CDR3: CSATRQAETQYF. In DNA form, the CDR3 reads TGCAGTGCTACACGACAGGCGGAGACCCAGTACTTC.

The chain is built from TRBV7-9 and TRBJ1-6; D gene uncertain. CDR3 length: 12 amino acids. The germline V and J ends were trimmed by 1 base and 9 bases, with 4 bases remaining between them. The germline CDR1 and CDR2 sequences are SEHNR and FQNEAQ (reference sequence). Here the CDR3 reads CASSLDGSPLHF. CDR3 coding DNA: TGTGCCAGCAGCTTAGACGGTTCACCCCTCCACTTT.

This chain uses TRBV27 with TRBJ2-7; TRBD2 might be the D (6 bases). The length of the CDR3 is 14 residues. V lost 5 bases and J lost 1, with 12 bases in between. Per the germline V gene, CDR1 is MNHEY and CDR2 is SMNVEV (reference sequence). The CDR3 DNA sequence: TGTGCCAGCAGTCGGGGGAAAGGGTCCTACGAGCAGTACTTC. This encodes CASSRGKGSYEQYF.

The chain combines TRBV12-3 or TRBV12-4 with TRBJ2-7, with 13 positions matching TRBD2. The CDR3 spans 16 residues. The trim removed 1 base at V and 8 bases at J, leaving 8 bases unmatched. The CDR3 spells CASSLGSGTSGKQQYF. In DNA, the CDR3 is TGTGCCAGCAGTTTAGGGTCCGGGACTAGCGGGAAACAGCAGTACTTC.

The V gene is TRBV10-3, the J gene TRBJ2-3; TRBD2 agrees at 10 bases. The J segment lost 4 bases and the V segment lost 0 bases, leaving 4 bases of the junction unmatched. The CDR3 is made up of 16 amino acids. CDR1 and CDR2 (germline): ENHRY, SYGVKD. CDR3 protein: CAISESASGSADTQYF. CDR3 nucleotides: TGTGCCATCAGTGAGTCAGCTAGCGGGAGCGCAGATACGCAGTATTTT.

The V and J genes are TRBV6-2 or TRBV6-3 and TRBJ2-1; 9 bases align to TRBD2. The germline gives CDR1 MNHEY, CDR2 SVGEGT. The J segment lost 3 bases and the V segment lost 3 bases, leaving 9 bases of the junction unmatched. The CDR3 covers 17 residues. The CDR3 reads CASSYSPPSGIYNEQFF. The CDR3, as DNA: TGTGCCAGCAGTTATAGTCCTCCTAGCGGGATCTACAATGAGCAGTTCTTC.

This clonotype has just a few counts. The rearrangement uses TRBV7-9 and TRBJ2-1; 11 bases match TRBD1. The germline gives CDR1 SEHNR, CDR2 FQNEAQ (reference sequence). The CDR3 spans 15 residues. V shed 3 bases and J 8 bases; nucleotides not matched to a gene: 6. CDR3 DNA: TGTGCCAGCAGCTTTGGACAGGGGGCGATGGATGAGCAGTTCTTC. The encoded protein is CASSFGQGAMDEQFF.

This chain uses TRBV19 with TRBJ2-1; the D call may be TRBD1 or TRBD2 (6 bases each). Germline V gene data show CDR1 as LNHDA and CDR2 as SQIVND (reference sequence). V lost 6 bases and J 7 bases, leaving 16 bases between the germline ends. CDR3 length: 14 amino acids. For the CDR3, the DNA is TGTGCCAGTAGCCGGGGGCTAGCGTTTAATGAGCAGTTCTTC. Translating gives CASSRGLAFNEQFF.

The V and J genes are TRBV6-5 and TRBJ1-1; D is uncertain. In germline, CDR1 is MNHEY, CDR2 SVGAGI. The CDR3 is 14 residues long. V lost 4 bases to trimming and J lost 1 base, with 10 bases between them. CDR3 sequence reads: CASSFRSANTEAFF. CDR3 in DNA: TGTGCCAGCAGTTTTAGGTCTGCGAACACTGAAGCTTTCTTT.

This clonotype was picked up a small number of times. The chain joins TRBV6-1 to TRBJ1-2; the D is unclear. The germline V gene encodes CDR1 MNHNS and CDR2 SASEGT. The germline V and J ends were trimmed by 7 bases and 7 bases, with 13 bases remaining between them. The CDR3 covers 12 residues. The CDR3 DNA reads as TGTGCCAGCAATACCTTTGGAGGTGGCTACACCTTC. It yields the protein CASNTFGGGYTF.

This sequence joins TRBV7-6 and TRBJ2-5; no definite D call. The CDR3 covers 14 residues. V was cut by 5 bases and J by 4 bases, with 14 bases left in between. Germline V CDR1 and CDR2: SGHVS, FNYEAQ. CDR3 in DNA: TGTGCCAGCAGCCAACTTACGGTTGGAGAGACCCAGTACTTC. Protein sequence: CASSQLTVGETQYF.

The chain links TRBV7-6 to TRBJ2-2, with D maybe TRBD2 (6 bases). The V gene's germline CDR1 is SGHVS and CDR2 FNYEAQ. This CDR3 has 17 residues. V gave up 5 bases and J gave up 2 bases, with 18 bases separating them. The chain's CDR3 is CASSQYGAGSNTGELFF. DNA of the CDR3: TGTGCCAGCAGCCAATACGGTGCGGGATCAAACACCGGGGAGCTGTTTTTT.

This chain uses TRBV27 with TRBJ2-7; 10 bases fit TRBD2. The CDR3 loop spans 14 amino acids. Germline V gene data show CDR1 as MNHEY and CDR2 as SMNVEV (reference sequence). The V and J ends lost 6 bases and 2 bases, in that order; junction bases with no gene match: 4. CDR3 nucleotides: TGTGCCAGCAGAGCGGGAGGGCCGACCTACGAGCAGTACTTC. It yields the protein CASRAGGPTYEQYF.

The chain uses TRBV7-9 and TRBJ2-5, with 8 bases matching TRBD2. Germline CDR1 SEHNR, CDR2 FQNEAQ (reference sequence). With V trimmed by 4 bases and J by 4 bases, 8 bases remained unmatched. The CDR3 length is 15 residues. CDR3 region: CASSSTSEVRETQYF. The CDR3 bases are TGTGCCAGCAGCTCGACTAGCGAGGTGAGAGAGACCCAGTACTTC.